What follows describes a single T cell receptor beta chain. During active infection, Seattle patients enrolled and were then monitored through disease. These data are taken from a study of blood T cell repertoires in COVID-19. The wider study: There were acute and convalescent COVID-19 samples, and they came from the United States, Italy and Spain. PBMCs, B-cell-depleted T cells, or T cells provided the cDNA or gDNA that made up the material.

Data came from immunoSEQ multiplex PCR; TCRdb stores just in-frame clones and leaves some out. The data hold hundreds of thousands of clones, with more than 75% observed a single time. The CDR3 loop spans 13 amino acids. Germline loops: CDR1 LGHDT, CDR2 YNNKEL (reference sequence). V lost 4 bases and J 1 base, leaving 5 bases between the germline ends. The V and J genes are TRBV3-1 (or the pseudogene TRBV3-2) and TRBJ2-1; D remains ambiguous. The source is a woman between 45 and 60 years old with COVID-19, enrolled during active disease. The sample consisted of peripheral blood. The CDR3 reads CASSPGSYNEQFF. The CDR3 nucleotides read TGTGCCAGCAGCCCCGGGTCCTACAATGAGCAGTTCTTC.